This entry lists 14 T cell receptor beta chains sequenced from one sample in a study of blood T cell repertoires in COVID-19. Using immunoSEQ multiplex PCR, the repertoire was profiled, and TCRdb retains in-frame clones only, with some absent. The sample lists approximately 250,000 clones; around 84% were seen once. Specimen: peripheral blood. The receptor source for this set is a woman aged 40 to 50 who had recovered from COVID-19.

For the CDR3, the DNA is TGTGCCAGCAGCTTTTTGACTAGCGGGCACAATGAGCAGTTCTTC. Residues: CASSFLTSGHNEQFF. The genes are TRBV7-9 and TRBJ2-1; 10 nucleotides agree with TRBD2. The length of the CDR3 is 15 residues. Germline V gene sequence: CDR1 SEHNR, CDR2 FQNEAQ (reference sequence). V shed 3 bases and J 5 bases; nucleotides not matched to a gene: 4.

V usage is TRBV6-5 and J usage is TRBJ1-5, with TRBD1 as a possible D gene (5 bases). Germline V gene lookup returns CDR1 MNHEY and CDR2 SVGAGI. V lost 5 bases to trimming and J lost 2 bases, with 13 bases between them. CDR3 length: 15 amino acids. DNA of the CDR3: TGTGCCAGCAGTCCAGGGTGGGGGGGCAATCAGCCCCAGCATTTT. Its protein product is CASSPGWGGNQPQHF.

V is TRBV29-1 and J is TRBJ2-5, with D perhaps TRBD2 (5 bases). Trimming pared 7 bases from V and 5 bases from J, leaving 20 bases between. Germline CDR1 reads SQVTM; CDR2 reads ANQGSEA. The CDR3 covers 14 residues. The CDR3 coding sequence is TGCAGCGCCAGAGGGCGGGTTTCGAGTGAGACCCAGTACTTC. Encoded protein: CSARGRVSSETQYF.

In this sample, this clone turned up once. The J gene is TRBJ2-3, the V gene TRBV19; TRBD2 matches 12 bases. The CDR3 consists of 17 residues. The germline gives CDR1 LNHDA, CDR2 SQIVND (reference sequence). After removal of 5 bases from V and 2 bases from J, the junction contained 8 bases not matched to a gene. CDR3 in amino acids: CASSPRTSGAYTDTQYF. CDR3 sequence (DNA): TGTGCCAGTAGTCCGCGGACTAGCGGGGCCTACACAGATACGCAGTATTTT.

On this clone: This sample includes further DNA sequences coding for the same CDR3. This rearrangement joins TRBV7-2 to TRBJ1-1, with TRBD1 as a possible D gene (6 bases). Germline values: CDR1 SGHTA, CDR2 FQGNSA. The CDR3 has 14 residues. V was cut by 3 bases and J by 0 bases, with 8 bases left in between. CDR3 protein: CASSFGTLNTEAFF. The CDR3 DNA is TGTGCCAGCAGCTTCGGGACACTGAACACTGAAGCTTTCTTT.

The CDR3 region has the DNA TGTGCCAGCAGCTTGGCCGGGACTAACTACAATGAGCAGTTCTTC. Amino acids: CASSLAGTNYNEQFF. The rearrangement uses TRBV5-4 and TRBJ2-1; 7 bases are shared with TRBD2. This CDR3 has 15 residues. With V trimmed by 0 bases and J by 3 bases, 3 bases remained unmatched. Germline loops: CDR1 SGHNT, CDR2 YYREEE (reference sequence).

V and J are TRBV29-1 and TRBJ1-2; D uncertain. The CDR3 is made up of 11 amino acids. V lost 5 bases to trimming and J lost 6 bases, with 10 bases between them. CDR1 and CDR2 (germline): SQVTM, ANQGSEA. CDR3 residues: CSVTVEDGYTF. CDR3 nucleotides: TGCAGCGTTACGGTTGAGGATGGCTACACCTTC.

CDR3 DNA: TGTGCCAGCAGTGAAGAGGGGGTCCTGAACACCGGGGAGCTGTTTTTT. This codes for CASSEEGVLNTGELFF. The gene calls are TRBV2 and TRBJ2-2, with D possibly TRBD1 on 6 matching bases. This CDR3 contains 16 residues. V was shortened by 1 base and J by 1 base, with 10 bases between the two germline ends. CDR1 and CDR2 from the germline V gene are SNHLY and FYNNEI. The whole variable domain, filled in from reference TRBV2 and TRBJ2-2, reads EPEVTQTPSHQVTQMGQEVILRCVPISNHLYFYWYRQILGQKVEFLVSFYNNEISEKSEIFDDQFSVERPDGSNFTLKIRSTKLEDSAMYFCASSEEGVLNTGELFFGEGSRLTVL.

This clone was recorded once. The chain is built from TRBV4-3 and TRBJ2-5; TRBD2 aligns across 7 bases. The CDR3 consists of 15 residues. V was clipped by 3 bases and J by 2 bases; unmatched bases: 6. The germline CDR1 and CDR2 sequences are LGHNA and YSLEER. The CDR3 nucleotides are TGCGCCAGCAGCCAGGGTGGCGGGGGACAAGAGACCCAGTACTTC. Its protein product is CASSQGGGGQETQYF.

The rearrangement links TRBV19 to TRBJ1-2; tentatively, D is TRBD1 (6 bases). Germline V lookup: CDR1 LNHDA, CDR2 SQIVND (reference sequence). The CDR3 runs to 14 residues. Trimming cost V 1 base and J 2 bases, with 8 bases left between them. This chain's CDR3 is CASSIAGVNYGYTF. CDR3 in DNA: TGTGCCAGTAGTATAGCAGGGGTAAACTATGGCTACACCTTC.

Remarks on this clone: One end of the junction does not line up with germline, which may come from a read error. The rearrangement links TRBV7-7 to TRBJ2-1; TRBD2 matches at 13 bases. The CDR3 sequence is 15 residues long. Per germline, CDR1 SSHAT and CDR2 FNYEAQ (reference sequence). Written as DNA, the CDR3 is TGTGCTAGCAGCTTAGGACTAGCGGGGGTTAGTGAGCAGTTCTTC. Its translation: CASSLGLAGVSEQFF.

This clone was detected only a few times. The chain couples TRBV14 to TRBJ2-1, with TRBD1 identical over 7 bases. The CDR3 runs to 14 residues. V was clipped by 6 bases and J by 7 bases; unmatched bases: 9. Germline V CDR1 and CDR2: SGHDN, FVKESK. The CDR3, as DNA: TGTGCCAGCAGTCAAACGCTCAGGGGGAATGAGCAGTTCTTC. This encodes CASSQTLRGNEQFF.

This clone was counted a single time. The CDR3 DNA reads as TGCAGCGCGATAACAGGGGCTCTGGGGCAGTTCTTC. Its protein is CSAITGALGQFF. The gene calls are TRBV29-1 and TRBJ2-1; 7 nucleotides agree with TRBD1. The V segment lost 7 bases and the J segment 12 bases; nucleotides outside the gene matches: 12. Germline lookup yields CDR1 SQVTM and CDR2 ANQGSEA. This CDR3 contains 12 residues.

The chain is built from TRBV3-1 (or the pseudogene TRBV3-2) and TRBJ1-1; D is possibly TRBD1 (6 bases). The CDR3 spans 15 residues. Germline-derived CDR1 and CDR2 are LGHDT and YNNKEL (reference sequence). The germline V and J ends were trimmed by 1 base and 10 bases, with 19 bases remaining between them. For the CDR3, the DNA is TGTGCCAGCAGCCAAGCATCTCTTGGGCAGGGGAGAGCTTTCTTT. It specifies CASSQASLGQGRAFF.